This T cell receptor (beta chain) came from a study of blood T cells in healthy people across ages. Points from the study as a whole: Without sorted subsets, naive and antigen-experienced compartments could not be conclusively compared. TCR beta diversity per million T cells fell roughly linearly with age.

Notes on this clonotype: No antigen is known for it.

Then a second PCR, running roughly 6 to 12 cycles, was carried out with a sample-barcoded 5' primer and a J-beta primer mix. The authors tagged each cDNA molecule using a template-switch adaptor with 12 random nucleotides. TCRdb reprocessed the 5' RACE reads via MiXCR and lists one record per CDR3 protein. Here the sample spans a few hundred thousand distinct CDR3 sequences, roughly a quarter being singletons. From germline, CDR1 is SGDLS and CDR2 YYNGEE. CDR3 size: 13 residues. Deletions cut 0 bases from V and 3 bases from J, with 6 bases between. This same sample was also taken into another study, of T cells of mothers and their children.

The V gene is TRBV9, the J gene TRBJ1-1, with D possibly TRBD1 on 5 matching bases. Sequenced: blood. The TCR originated in a boy between 2 and 10 years old in good health. The CDR3, as DNA: TGTGCCAGCAGCGTAGAGACAGACACTGAAGCTTTCTTT. As protein: CASSVETDTEAFF.